The 3 T cell receptor beta chains below come from one sample, sequenced in a study of cytomegalovirus exposure and HLA in healthy donors. Primers for the PCR totalled 60 Vbeta and 13 Jbeta. The method was immunoSEQ multiplex PCR; TCRdb's version includes in-frame clones alone and lacks a portion of them. Of some 150,000 clones listed, 70% to 80% are singletons. Sequencing used PBMCs. The receptors shown here come from a human donor in good health.

This clone was found a few times. This chain uses TRBV7-2 with TRBJ2-5; a possible D gene is TRBD1 (7 bases). CDR3 length: 15 residues. Germline CDR1 SGHTA, CDR2 FQGNSA. Trimming shortened V by 6 bases and J by 4 bases, and 18 bases separated the two germline ends. CDR3 in DNA: TGTGCCAGCAGTAAGATCAGGGGGGCAGGAGAGACCCAGTACTTC. Its translation: CASSKIRGAGETQYF.

This clone occurred a few times. The chain recombines TRBV6-4 with TRBJ1-1, with a weak D call TRBD1 (5 bases). Per the germline V gene, CDR1 is MRHNA and CDR2 is SNTAGT. The germline V and J ends were trimmed by 4 bases and 1 base, with 13 bases remaining between them. The CDR3 contains 15 residues. This CDR3 is CASSVTVQGNTEAFF. The CDR3, as DNA: TGTGCCAGCAGTGTGACGGTTCAGGGGAACACTGAAGCTTTCTTT.

The gene calls are TRBV7-9 and TRBJ1-2, with a weak D call TRBD1 (6 bases). The V and J ends lost 5 bases and 2 bases respectively, with 18 bases between them. The CDR3 contains 16 residues. CDR1 and CDR2 (germline): SEHNR, FQNEAQ (reference sequence). CDR3 sequence reads: CASSPNRDPPNYGYTF. The CDR3 DNA is TGTGCCAGCAGCCCGAACAGGGATCCCCCCAACTATGGCTACACCTTC.